This T cell receptor (beta chain) was documented in a study of CD8+CD57+ T cells in acquired aplastic anemia. For CDR3 and TCR beta VDJ profiling, genomic DNA was the template used. TCRdb recomputed calls from the reads with MiXCR, one row per CDR3 protein. The sample has around 200,000 distinct CDR3 sequences, almost 50% seen once. Of note for this clonotype: The antigen remains undetermined.

General observations from the study: No significant difference in CD8+ Simpson's diversity was found between patients and controls.

CD8+CD57+ cell expansion, shown by flow cytometry, had occurred in the patients selected for sequencing. Severe acquired aplastic anemia was present in every patient. Patients had received no therapy at the time of blood sampling. The origin of this receptor is a human donor with aplastic anemia. Sample: sorted CD4+, CD8+, or CD8+CD57+ T cells (not recorded which) from PBMCs.

This CDR3 is CAIQGSNQPQHF. Written as DNA, the CDR3 is TGTGCCATACAGGGTTCCAATCAGCCCCAGCATTTT. The chain is built from TRBV10-3 and TRBJ1-5; weak D call: TRBD1 (6 bases). The germline V gene has CDR1 ENHRY and CDR2 SYGVKD. The CDR3 sequence is 12 residues long. V lost 9 bases and J lost 3, with 9 bases in between.